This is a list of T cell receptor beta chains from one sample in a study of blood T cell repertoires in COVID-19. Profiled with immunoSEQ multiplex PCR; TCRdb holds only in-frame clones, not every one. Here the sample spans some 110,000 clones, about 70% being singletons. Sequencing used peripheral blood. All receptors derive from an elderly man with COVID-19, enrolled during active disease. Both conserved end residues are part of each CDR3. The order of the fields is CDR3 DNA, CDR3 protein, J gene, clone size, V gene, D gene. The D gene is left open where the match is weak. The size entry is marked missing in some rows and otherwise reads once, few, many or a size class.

TGCGCCAGCAGCAAGGGACATTCCTACGAGCAGTACTTC	CASSKGHSYEQYF	TRBJ2-7	.	TRBV5-1	.
TGTGCCAGCAGCGGGGGACTAGCGATCACCGGGGAGCTGTTTTTT	CASSGGLAITGELFF	TRBJ2-2	.	TRBV5-4	TRBD2
TGTGCCAGCAGCCCCCTATTAGGGAGGGAGGGCGACGAGCAGTACTTC	CASSPLLGREGDEQYF	TRBJ2-7	.	TRBV6-2/TRBV6-3	TRBD2
TGCGCCAGCAGCCCACAGGGGGCGGACTATGGCTACACCTTC	CASSPQGADYGYTF	TRBJ1-2	.	TRBV5-1	TRBD1
TGTGCCAGCAGTTACTCGCAACAGGGTAACACTGAAGCTTTCTTT	CASSYSQQGNTEAFF	TRBJ1-1	.	TRBV6-5	.
TGTGCCAGCAGTTCCGGTATAGAACACAGTGAGCAGTTCTTC	CASSSGIEHSEQFF	TRBJ2-1	.	TRBV6-5	.
TGTGCCAGCAGGCCGGGATTGGGGGGTTGGGAGACCCAGTACTTC	CASRPGLGGWETQYF	TRBJ2-5	.	TRBV28	.
TGTGCCAGCAGGACTAGCGGGTCTCACAGGGAGACCCAGTACTTC	CASRTSGSHRETQYF	TRBJ2-5	.	TRBV27	TRBD2
TGTGCCAGCAGCGTAACAGGACAGGGAGGCATTCAGTACTTC	CASSVTGQGGIQYF	TRBJ2-4	few	TRBV9	TRBD1
TGTGCCAGCAGGTCGGGACTAGCGGGATTACAGCAGTACTTC	CASRSGLAGLQQYF	TRBJ2-7	.	TRBV11-2	TRBD2
TGCAGCGTTCAAGGGACAGGGATTGGCTACACCTTC	CSVQGTGIGYTF	TRBJ1-2	.	TRBV29-1	TRBD1
TGCGCCAGCAGGATTAGCGGGAGTTATTCAGATACGCAGTATTTT	CASRISGSYSDTQYF	TRBJ2-3	.	TRBV5-1	TRBD2
TGTGCCAGCAGTTTACAGGAAAGTTCACCCCTCCACTTT	CASSLQESSPLHF	TRBJ1-6	.	TRBV27	.
TGTGCCAGCAGCTACACAGGGGCAGATACGCAGTATTTT	CASSYTGADTQYF	TRBJ2-3	.	TRBV7-3	TRBD1
TGTGCCAGCTCCCGCGACCACCGCGGGGGGCAGTACTTC	CASSRDHRGGQYF	TRBJ2-7	few	TRBV18	TRBD2
TGTGCCACCAGTGGTAGGACTAGCGGGCGCTACAATGAGCAGTTCTTC	CATSGRTSGRYNEQFF	TRBJ2-1	.	TRBV24-1	TRBD2
TGTGCCAGCTATCAAGAACCCGGGACTTTTGGCTACACCTTC	CASYQEPGTFGYTF	TRBJ1-2	.	TRBV28	.
TGTGCCAGCTCAGGGGAGGGCAATGAGCAGTTCTTC	CASSGEGNEQFF	TRBJ2-1	.	TRBV18	TRBD2
TGTGCCAGCAGCTTGGCGTCCGGGACATCCGTCCCAGGTCCCGCTGGCTACACCTTC	CASSLASGTSVPGPAGYTF	TRBJ1-2	.	TRBV5-6	.
TGTGCCAGCAGCCTATACGGTCTCCTAGTTGCAACTAATGAAAAACTGTTTTTT	CASSLYGLLVATNEKLFF	TRBJ1-4	.	TRBV7-2	.
TGTGCCAGCAGTTCGAGTTGGGGCCCCCAAGAGACCCAGTACTTC	CASSSSWGPQETQYF	TRBJ2-5	.	TRBV6-2/TRBV6-3	.
TGTGCCACCAGTGCCCAGTGGAGCACTGAAGCTTTCTTT	CATSAQWSTEAFF	TRBJ1-1	.	TRBV24-1	.
TGTGCCAGCAGCATTGCGGGACTAGCGGGAGTTCGAACCGGGGAGCTGTTTTTT	CASSIAGLAGVRTGELFF	TRBJ2-2	.	TRBV21-1	.
TGTGCCAGCAGCCAAGTCGGGGGAGGTGAAAAACTGTTTTTT	CASSQVGGGEKLFF	TRBJ1-4	few	TRBV14	.
TGCGCCAGCAGCCCGGGACAGGGGGTAACCATATATTTT	CASSPGQGVTIYF	TRBJ1-3	once	TRBV5-1	TRBD1
TGTGCCAGCAGCCAACAGACAGGGCGTCAAGAGACCCAGTACTTC	CASSQQTGRQETQYF	TRBJ2-5	few	TRBV3-1/TRBV3-2	TRBD1
TGTGCCAGCAGCTTCGGACAGGGCTCCTACGAGCAGTACTTC	CASSFGQGSYEQYF	TRBJ2-7	.	TRBV5-4	TRBD1
TGCAGTGCTAGTGAGGACAGGGTCCCCTTCTACGAGCAGTACTTC	CSASEDRVPFYEQYF	TRBJ2-7	.	TRBV20-1	TRBD1
TGCAGTGCTAGTTTGAGGGAGAGGGGCACAGATACGCAGTATTTT	CSASLRERGTDTQYF	TRBJ2-3	.	TRBV20-1	.
TGTGCCATTCGGACAGGGGGCTCCTACGAGCAGTACTTC	CAIRTGGSYEQYF	TRBJ2-7	.	TRBV10-3	TRBD1
TGTGCCAGCAGTCGGGACTCCCGGAACACTGAAGCTTTCTTT	CASSRDSRNTEAFF	TRBJ1-1	.	TRBV6-6	.
TGTGCCAGCAGCCTACAGGGGACTAGCGGACCATACAATGAGCAGTTCTTC	CASSLQGTSGPYNEQFF	TRBJ2-1	.	TRBV3-1/TRBV3-2	TRBD2
TGTGCCAGAAGACACCAACAGCGGCAGTACAATGAGCAGTTCTTC	CARRHQQRQYNEQFF	TRBJ2-1	.	TRBV5-3	.
TGCGCCAGCAACCCAGCGGGAGTGCTGGGTGAGCAGTTCTTC	CASNPAGVLGEQFF	TRBJ2-1	.	TRBV5-1	TRBD2
TGTGCCAGTAGTGGAGGGACTAGCGGGAGGGCCTCGGCAGATACGCAGTATTTT	CASSGGTSGRASADTQYF	TRBJ2-3	.	TRBV19	TRBD2
TGTGCCAGCAGCGCGACAGATACGCAGTATTTT	CASSATDTQYF	TRBJ2-3	.	TRBV2	.
TGTGCCAGCAGCGCGGATGGCTTTGGAAACACCATATATTTT	CASSADGFGNTIYF	TRBJ1-3	.	TRBV6-6	.
TGTGCCAGCAGCCGCGACAGCATGAACACTGAAGCTTTCTTT	CASSRDSMNTEAFF	TRBJ1-1	.	TRBV11-2	.
TGTGCCATCTCAAGGGGCGAGTCAGACACTGAAGCTTTCTTT	CAISRGESDTEAFF	TRBJ1-1	.	TRBV10-3	.
TGTGCCAGCAGTCTTAACTGGAACACCGGGGAGCTGTTTTTT	CASSLNWNTGELFF	TRBJ2-2	few	TRBV6-5	.
TGCAGCGTATACGGACTAGCGGGAGGAGACGAGCAGTACTTC	CSVYGLAGGDEQYF	TRBJ2-7	.	TRBV29-1	TRBD2
TGTGCCAGCAGTTCCCCGTACTACGAGCAGTACTTC	CASSSPYYEQYF	TRBJ2-7	.	TRBV28	.
TGTGCCAGCAGCCAAAACCGGGACAGCATGGGGAAACTGTTTTTT	CASSQNRDSMGKLFF	TRBJ1-4	.	TRBV3-1/TRBV3-2	TRBD1
TGCGCCAGCAGCTTGTCTAGCGGACACACAGATACGCAGTATTTT	CASSLSSGHTDTQYF	TRBJ2-3	.	TRBV5-1	TRBD2
TGTGCCAGCACCGCCAGCGGGGGGAGAAACATTCAGTACTTC	CASTASGGRNIQYF	TRBJ2-4	.	TRBV28	TRBD2
TGTGCCAGCAGTTTTTCAGACGAGCAGTACTTC	CASSFSDEQYF	TRBJ2-7	.	TRBV28	.
TGTGCCGCCCTCCCTGCGACTGAAAGCTCTGGGGCCAACGTCCTGACTTTC	CAALPATESSGANVLTF	TRBJ2-6	once	TRBV15	.
TGTGCCAGCGGGGGGCCAACAGGGGGCTCCGGGGAGCTGTTTTTT	CASGGPTGGSGELFF	TRBJ2-2	few	TRBV7-8	TRBD1
TGCGCCAGCAGCTTGGACCAGGACACAGATACGCAGTATTTT	CASSLDQDTDTQYF	TRBJ2-3	.	TRBV5-1	.
TGTGCCTGGAGTGTTAGCGGGAGCAGGAATGAGCAGTTCTTC	CAWSVSGSRNEQFF	TRBJ2-1	.	TRBV30	TRBD2
TGTGCCAGCAGTTACTCGAGCCAGACTTCGGGACAGCCCCAGCATTTT	CASSYSSQTSGQPQHF	TRBJ1-5	few	TRBV6-2/TRBV6-3	.
TGCGCCAGCAGCCATTCAAACAGGGCGGACTATGGCTACACCTTC	CASSHSNRADYGYTF	TRBJ1-2	.	TRBV4-1	.
TGTGCCAGCAGCTTGGGGCGGGAGAGGGCAGAGACCCAGTACTTC	CASSLGRERAETQYF	TRBJ2-5	.	TRBV7-9	TRBD2
TGTGCCAGCAGCGGACAACAGGGGGCGGATGGCTACACCTTC	CASSGQQGADGYTF	TRBJ1-2	.	TRBV9	TRBD1
TGTGCCAGCAGCTTAGAGGGGGGGTTCTCCTACGAGCAGTACTTC	CASSLEGGFSYEQYF	TRBJ2-7	.	TRBV7-2	.